The source of this T cell receptor beta chain is a study of graft-versus-host responses after intestinal transplantation (TCRdb year 2021). The study in broad terms: Multivisceral, liver-intestinal, or isolated intestinal transplants were received by the recipients. Every recipient was given anti-thymocyte globulin induction, followed by about three years of maintenance tacrolimus and steroids. After intestinal transplantation, graft-versus-host and host-versus-graft alloreactive T cell clones were followed in the graft, circulation and bone marrow using bulk TCR-beta CDR3 sequencing. To identify alloreactive clones, pre-transplant mixed lymphocyte reaction products were sequenced and compared with unstimulated pre-transplant donor and recipient T cells. The cohort enrolled 20 to 25 intestinal transplant recipients, one of whom was a retransplant, and 3 patients without pretransplant specimens were excluded. A peak of at least 4% donor T cells among recipient peripheral blood mononuclear cells was the definition used for donor T cell macrochimerism. Rather than being sequenced by the commercial service, samples from a few later patients were sequenced in-house on an Illumina MiSeq and processed with MiXCR. General findings and caveats noted by the study authors: GvH clones turned up in recipient bone marrow, with some appearing earlier in ileal mucosa or blood, a pattern consistent with an intestinal mucosal origin. Conclusions were limited by the relatively low number and heterogeneity of intestinal transplant patients. Patients with donor T cell macrochimerism had high GvH to HvG T cell clonal ratios in their allografts. Early after transplant, peak levels of circulating GvH clones were found to be associated with declines in HvG clones.

The time point label corresponds to: cells obtained before transplantation from donor or recipient. In mixed lymphocyte reactions, some 200,000 CFSE-labeled pre-transplant responders were plated with some 200,000 irradiated violet-dye-labeled stimulators and cultured for 5 to 6 days. Proliferating CD3+CD4+CFSE-low and CD3+CD8+CFSE-low responder cells were FACS-sorted on a BD Influx sorter after the mixed lymphocyte reaction. The CDR3 contains 13 residues, cysteine and phenylalanine counted. The DNA shown is the 39-base CDR3, in frame from base 1. The junction shows trimming of 4 bases on V and 3 bases on J, plus 11 bases between the germline ends. CDR1 and CDR2 are drawn from the germline V gene: SGHRS, YFSETQ. Libraries were built with the immunoSEQ multiplex PCR assay. In most patients, genomic DNA was isolated using the Qiagen DNeasy Blood and Tissue Kit and sent frozen to Adaptive Biotechnologies for TCR sequencing. For most patients, genomic DNA was subjected to high-throughput TCR-beta CDR3 sequencing by Adaptive Biotechnologies. On the authors' methods: Adaptive's ImmunoSEQ software was the source of the TCR sequencing data for about 17 patients, while a few other patients were processed with MiXCR and VDJtools. CD4 versus CD8 sorting errors were corrected by removing sequences found in both subsets at a frequency ratio below 5:1. CDR3 nucleotide sequences shared between donor and recipient were removed because the origin of such sequences could not be assigned. To be classed as alloreactive, a clone needed at least 2-fold expansion over unstimulated cells and a minimum CFSE-low frequency of 0.002% (template counts) or 0.001% (read counts). A clone was considered mappable if detected in the sequenced pre-transplant spleen, lymph node, or MLR CFSE-low populations of the donor or recipient. The cumulative frequency of alloreactive clones was calculated as a percentage of all sequences, weighted by copy number. TCRdb retrieved this table from immuneACCESS and kept in-frame rearrangements only. Not all clones are present; in checked studies, unresolved V genes account for under half, and no reason is known for the remainder. V and J calls and clone size are given by that table; D and trimming were obtained from the DNA. The sample table lists roughly 3,000 clones, approximately 31% of them with a count of one. Together, the top ten hold 5% to 8% of the sample.

Judged by its sample share, this clone qualifies as large (0.1 to 1%). No much larger clonotype is one base removed from it; base qualities were not supplied. In this chain, TRBV5-1 is recombined with TRBJ2-7; the D gene is tentatively TRBD1 or TRBD2, each matching 5 bases. Sequencing was performed on alloreactive CD4+ T cells from a mixed lymphocyte reaction culture, taken before transplantation. This specimen's cell subset or site label, per the study, means: CFSE-low proliferating T cells sorted from roughly six-day pre-transplant mixed lymphocyte reaction (GvH or HvG direction). This TCR derives from a human patient who was an organ donor for intestinal transplantation. The CDR3 corresponds to CASSRGRDYEQYF. Read as DNA, the sequence is TGCGCCAGCAGCCGGGGACGGGACTACGAGCAGTACTTC.